The rows below give T cell receptor beta chains drawn from one sample of a study of molecular identifiers for immune sequencing clone quantification. Each CDR3 protein is one row after TCRdb ran MiXCR on the PCR reads. The data contain about 300,000 distinct CDR3 sequences, 20% to 25% of them singletons. The sample consisted of naive CD8+ T cells from blood, with Jurkat cell RNA spiked in. All receptors derive from a human donor in good health. Some libraries in this study had Jurkat cell RNA spiked in. CDR3s include the opening cysteine and the closing phenylalanine or tryptophan. Each record gives: D gene, V gene, clone size, J gene, CDR3 DNA, CDR3 protein. D genes are given only for firm matches. Clone size is given for some rows only: seen once, a few or many times, or a class if the clone is expanded.

d_gene: TRBD1; v_gene: TRBV20-1; abundance: many; j_gene: TRBJ2-6; CDR3nt: TGCAGTGCTAGGATACAGGGGGCCGTTGGGGCCAACGTCCTGACTTTC; CDR3aa: CSARIQGAVGANVLTF
d_gene: -; v_gene: TRBV5-4; abundance: many; j_gene: TRBJ2-7; CDR3nt: TGTGCCAGCAGCCCTGGTCGGGACTTTCCCTACGAGCAGTACTTC; CDR3aa: CASSPGRDFPYEQYF
d_gene: -; v_gene: TRBV4-3; abundance: many; j_gene: TRBJ1-1; CDR3nt: TGCGCCAGCAGCCAAGATTCCCAACCCACAGGTTGGGGCACTGAAGCTTTCTTT; CDR3aa: CASSQDSQPTGWGTEAFF
d_gene: TRBD1; v_gene: TRBV27; abundance: many; j_gene: TRBJ2-7; CDR3nt: TGTGCCACCAAGCGACAGGGGAGTACGTACGAGCAGTACTTC; CDR3aa: CATKRQGSTYEQYF
d_gene: -; v_gene: TRBV5-1; abundance: many; j_gene: TRBJ1-1; CDR3nt: TGCGCCAGCAGCTTTGGGACCAACACTGAAGCTTTCTTT; CDR3aa: CASSFGTNTEAFF
d_gene: TRBD2; v_gene: TRBV3-1; abundance: few; j_gene: TRBJ2-3; CDR3nt: TGTGCCAGCAGCTCCGGACTAGCGGGAGGGCCGAGCACAGATACGCAGTATTTT; CDR3aa: CASSSGLAGGPSTDTQYF
d_gene: -; v_gene: TRBV7-9; abundance: -; j_gene: TRBJ2-7; CDR3nt: TGTGCCAACAGCTCGGACAGTTACTACGAGCAGTACTTC; CDR3aa: CANSSDSYYEQYF
d_gene: TRBD2; v_gene: TRBV3-1; abundance: many; j_gene: TRBJ2-3; CDR3nt: TGTGCCAGCAGCCAAGAGCCGGGAGGGGCAGATACGCAGTATTTT; CDR3aa: CASSQEPGGADTQYF
d_gene: -; v_gene: TRBV4-1; abundance: -; j_gene: TRBJ1-4; CDR3nt: TGCGCCAGCAGCCAGAGAGTCGGAATAAATGAAAAACTGTTTTTT; CDR3aa: CASSQRVGINEKLFF
d_gene: -; v_gene: TRBV24-1; abundance: many; j_gene: TRBJ1-1; CDR3nt: TGTGCCACCAGTGGCAGGGGCACTGAAGCTTTCTTT; CDR3aa: CATSGRGTEAFF
d_gene: TRBD1; v_gene: TRBV28; abundance: many; j_gene: TRBJ1-1; CDR3nt: TGTGCCAGCAGTTTCCGGACAGGGCAACTGAAGGCTGAAGCTTTCTTT; CDR3aa: CASSFRTGQLKAEAFF
d_gene: -; v_gene: TRBV7-9; abundance: many; j_gene: TRBJ2-5; CDR3nt: TGTGCCAGCAGCTTAGACTCCGGGCCCGGGGAGACCCAGTACTTC; CDR3aa: CASSLDSGPGETQYF
d_gene: TRBD1; v_gene: TRBV3-1; abundance: -; j_gene: TRBJ1-1; CDR3nt: TGTGCCAGCAGCCAAGTAGGGACAGGGGTTGGAGCTTTCTTT; CDR3aa: CASSQVGTGVGAFF
d_gene: TRBD2; v_gene: TRBV7-9; abundance: few; j_gene: TRBJ2-1; CDR3nt: TGTGCCAGCAGCTTAGGGGTAGCGGGAGGACCCAATGAGCAGTTCTTC; CDR3aa: CASSLGVAGGPNEQFF
d_gene: -; v_gene: TRBV4-1; abundance: many; j_gene: TRBJ1-1; CDR3nt: TGCGCCAGCAGCCAAGGGCCTGCCCCTGAAGCTTTCTTT; CDR3aa: CASSQGPAPEAFF
d_gene: -; v_gene: TRBV12-3/TRBV12-4; abundance: -; j_gene: TRBJ2-7; CDR3nt: TGTGCCAGCAGTCCCACGAGGGGAAACTCCTACGAGCAGTACTTC; CDR3aa: CASSPTRGNSYEQYF
d_gene: -; v_gene: TRBV20-1; abundance: -; j_gene: TRBJ1-1; CDR3nt: TGCAATGCTAGACGCAGGCTGAACACTGAAGCTTTCTTT; CDR3aa: CNARRRLNTEAFF
d_gene: TRBD2; v_gene: TRBV15; abundance: -; j_gene: TRBJ2-3; CDR3nt: TGTGCCACCAGCATACAAAGCGGGACCACCAGCACAGATACGCAGTATTTT; CDR3aa: CATSIQSGTTSTDTQYF
d_gene: -; v_gene: TRBV5-5; abundance: few; j_gene: TRBJ1-1; CDR3nt: TGTGCCAGCAGCCTCCGATTGGGAGACACTGAAGCTTTCTTT; CDR3aa: CASSLRLGDTEAFF
d_gene: -; v_gene: TRBV7-6; abundance: many; j_gene: TRBJ2-6; CDR3nt: TGTGCCAGCAGCCGTACACCATCTGGGGCCAACGTCCTGACTTTC; CDR3aa: CASSRTPSGANVLTF
d_gene: -; v_gene: TRBV12-3/TRBV12-4; abundance: many; j_gene: TRBJ1-5; CDR3nt: TGTGCCAGCAGTTTAGCTGGGGCTAGCAATCAGCCCCAGCATTTT; CDR3aa: CASSLAGASNQPQHF
d_gene: -; v_gene: TRBV12-3/TRBV12-4; abundance: many; j_gene: TRBJ2-7; CDR3nt: TGTGCCAGCAGTGTGGGGCCCTCCTACGAGCAGTACTTC; CDR3aa: CASSVGPSYEQYF
d_gene: -; v_gene: TRBV20-1; abundance: -; j_gene: TRBJ2-7; CDR3nt: TGCAGTGCTACGATGGTCGGGGCGACCACCTACGAGCAGTACTTC; CDR3aa: CSATMVGATTYEQYF
d_gene: -; v_gene: TRBV6-2/TRBV6-3; abundance: few; j_gene: TRBJ2-4; CDR3nt: TGTGCCAGCAGTTACTCGATCACAGGGGCCAAAAACATTCAGTACTTC; CDR3aa: CASSYSITGAKNIQYF
d_gene: TRBD2; v_gene: TRBV4-1; abundance: -; j_gene: TRBJ2-5; CDR3nt: TGCGCCAGCAGCCTACTGGCGGGAGGAGAAGAGACCCAGTACTTC; CDR3aa: CASSLLAGGEETQYF
d_gene: -; v_gene: TRBV4-3; abundance: many; j_gene: TRBJ2-3; CDR3nt: TGCGCCAGCAGCCGAGAGACAGGTGGCACAGATACGCAGTATTTT; CDR3aa: CASSRETGGTDTQYF
d_gene: -; v_gene: TRBV24-1; abundance: many; j_gene: TRBJ2-1; CDR3nt: TGTGCCACCAGTGTTGGCGGACTGAGAGAGCAGTTCTTC; CDR3aa: CATSVGGLREQFF
d_gene: TRBD1; v_gene: TRBV29-1; abundance: once; j_gene: TRBJ2-1; CDR3nt: TGCGGCGTTGAAGGACAGGGGGGGAATGAGCAGTTCTTC; CDR3aa: CGVEGQGGNEQFF
d_gene: -; v_gene: TRBV12-3/TRBV12-4; abundance: few; j_gene: TRBJ2-7; CDR3nt: TGTGCCAGCAGATGGGACGGATCCTACGAGCAGTACTTC; CDR3aa: CASRWDGSYEQYF
d_gene: -; v_gene: TRBV6-2/TRBV6-3; abundance: many; j_gene: TRBJ2-3; CDR3nt: TGTGCCAGCACTTGGCGGGACACCACAGATACGCAGTATTTT; CDR3aa: CASTWRDTTDTQYF
d_gene: -; v_gene: TRBV27; abundance: many; j_gene: TRBJ2-3; CDR3nt: TGTGCCAGCAGTTTGGTAGGGCGCACAGATACGCAGTATTTT; CDR3aa: CASSLVGRTDTQYF
d_gene: -; v_gene: TRBV7-9; abundance: once; j_gene: TRBJ2-5; CDR3nt: TGTGCCAGCAGCCCCTGGGAACTGGACCAAGAGACCCAGTACTTC; CDR3aa: CASSPWELDQETQYF
d_gene: -; v_gene: TRBV27; abundance: -; j_gene: TRBJ1-4; CDR3nt: TGTGCCAGCAGTTCTTTGTTCGGGGCAGGTGACGTTAATGAAAAACTGTTTTTT; CDR3aa: CASSSLFGAGDVNEKLFF
d_gene: -; v_gene: TRBV30; abundance: many; j_gene: TRBJ1-5; CDR3nt: TGTGCCTGGAGTTTGGGGGCTAGCAATCAGCCCCAGCATTTT; CDR3aa: CAWSLGASNQPQHF
d_gene: -; v_gene: TRBV5-4; abundance: -; j_gene: TRBJ2-7; CDR3nt: TGTGCCAGCAGCGCGGACGGAGAGGGACTTCGCGTGAGGACCTACGAGCAGTACTTC; CDR3aa: CASSADGEGLRVRTYEQYF
d_gene: -; v_gene: TRBV6-2/TRBV6-3; abundance: many; j_gene: TRBJ2-3; CDR3nt: TGTGCCAGCAGTTACTCGGGACATGCCACAGATACGCAGTATTTT; CDR3aa: CASSYSGHATDTQYF
d_gene: TRBD1; v_gene: TRBV2; abundance: many; j_gene: TRBJ2-5; CDR3nt: TGTGCCAGCACCCGAGGACAGGGGAGCGAGACCCAGTACTTC; CDR3aa: CASTRGQGSETQYF
d_gene: -; v_gene: TRBV9; abundance: -; j_gene: TRBJ2-3; CDR3nt: TGTGCCAGCAGCGTAGAGGCCCAGGGGCTAGGCACAGATACGCAGTATTTT; CDR3aa: CASSVEAQGLGTDTQYF
d_gene: -; v_gene: TRBV4-2; abundance: many; j_gene: TRBJ1-3; CDR3nt: TGTGCCAGCAGCCCCTTGGGAGTGGAAGGAAACACCATATATTTT; CDR3aa: CASSPLGVEGNTIYF
d_gene: -; v_gene: TRBV2; abundance: many; j_gene: TRBJ2-2; CDR3nt: TGTGCCAGCAAACAATCCCAGGGCGTCGGGGAGCTGTTTTTT; CDR3aa: CASKQSQGVGELFF